A single sample is the source of the 13 T cell receptor beta chains below, sequenced in a study of blood T cell repertoires in COVID-19. Clones were sequenced by immunoSEQ multiplex PCR, and TCRdb holds only the in-frame ones, with some missing. The sample includes over 300,000 clones, around 84% seen only once; the top ten take more than 9%. The sample taken for sequencing was PBMCs or T cells enriched from blood (not recorded which). The origin of the receptors is a young woman who had recovered from COVID-19.

V gene TRBV11-2 combines with J gene TRBJ1-2; D uncertain. The CDR3 consists of 15 residues. Per germline, CDR1 SGHAT and CDR2 FQNNGV. V lost 1 base and J lost 4, with 13 bases in between. The CDR3 spells CASSLVSKEIYGYTF. DNA for the CDR3: TGTGCCAGCAGCTTAGTCTCGAAGGAGATCTATGGCTACACCTTC. The full variable domain, its missing parts supplied by reference TRBV11-2 and TRBJ1-2, is EAGVAQSPRYKIIEKRQSVAFWCNPISGHATLYWYQQILGQGPKLLIQFQNNGVVDDSQLPKDRFSAERLKGVDSTLKIQPAKLEDSAVYLCASSLVSKEIYGYTFGSGTRLTVV.

J is TRBJ2-7 and V is TRBV30; 10 bases agree with TRBD1. Losses at the gene ends were 2 bases for V and 5 bases for J; bases not matched to a gene: 6. The CDR3 runs 14 residues. Germline-derived CDR1 and CDR2 are GTSNPN and SVGIG (reference sequence). DNA for the CDR3: TGTGCCTGGAGTTCCGGGACAGGGGCGAACGAGCAGTACTTC. Translation: CAWSSGTGANEQYF.

The chain has TRBV9 and TRBJ1-2; maybe TRBD1 (6 bases). CDR1 and CDR2 (germline): SGDLS, YYNGEE. V was trimmed by 4 bases and J by 4 bases, leaving 14 bases between them. This CDR3 is 14 amino acids long. The CDR3 nucleotides read TGTGCCAGCAGCTCCCTGGGAGGGGGCTATGGCTACACCTTC. Translated, it gives CASSSLGGGYGYTF.

V usage is TRBV10-3 and J usage is TRBJ1-2; possible D gene TRBD1, 5 bases. This CDR3 has 12 residues. CDR1 and CDR2 (germline): ENHRY, SYGVKD. V was pared by 0 bases and J by 8 bases, with 7 bases between. The CDR3 nucleotides are TGTGCCATCAGTGAGTCGGGGGGAGGCTACACCTTC. This gives the protein CAISESGGGYTF.

The chain combines TRBV4-2 with TRBJ1-4, with D perhaps matching TRBD1 (6 bases). The CDR3 is 14 amino acids. The germline V gene has CDR1 LGHNA and CDR2 YNFKEQ. The V and J ends lost 0 bases and 8 bases respectively, with 10 bases between them. This CDR3 reads CASSQDQGWEKLFF. CDR3 nucleotides: TGTGCCAGCAGCCAAGATCAGGGGTGGGAAAAACTGTTTTTT.

The genes are TRBV30 and TRBJ1-2; no clear D. CDR1 GTSNPN and CDR2 SVGIG come from the germline V gene (reference sequence). The CDR3 contains 15 residues. V shed 2 bases and J shed 4 bases, with 17 bases lying between them. CDR3 in amino acids: CAWSHMSPPGYGYTF. CDR3 DNA sequence: TGTGCCTGGAGTCATATGTCCCCCCCCGGCTATGGCTACACCTTC.

This clone was counted between two and nine times. The chain joins TRBV2 to TRBJ1-2; the match to TRBD1 covers 9 bases. This CDR3 has 15 residues. The junction had 5 bases not matched to a gene; V was cut back by 2 bases and J by 4 bases. Germline values: CDR1 SNHLY, CDR2 FYNNEI. The CDR3 DNA sequence: TGTGCCAGCAGTGAATCGGGACAGGGAGGCTATGGCTACACCTTC. Translated: CASSESGQGGYGYTF.

The chain joins TRBV5-1 to TRBJ2-5; perhaps TRBD1 as D (6 bases). There are 13 residues in the CDR3. Germline lookup yields CDR1 SGHRS and CDR2 YFSETQ. Trimming shortened V by 4 bases and J by 3 bases, and 10 bases separated the two germline ends. CDR3 in DNA: TGCGCCAGCAGCATCGGACAGAAAGAGACCCAGTACTTC. This encodes CASSIGQKETQYF.

The chain uses TRBV27 and TRBJ1-3; tentatively, D is TRBD1 (5 bases). This CDR3 spans 16 amino acids. Per the germline V gene, CDR1 is MNHEY and CDR2 is SMNVEV (reference sequence). V lost 2 bases, J lost 0 bases, and 11 bases lay in between. The CDR3 nucleotides read TGTGCCAGCAGTTTAACGGGACTAAACTCTGGAAACACCATATATTTT. Its protein is CASSLTGLNSGNTIYF.

The chain has TRBV2 and TRBJ1-4; D is uncertain. Germline CDR1 and CDR2: SNHLY and FYNNEI. V lost 6 bases and J 0 bases, leaving 11 bases between the germline ends. The CDR3 extends over 15 amino acids. The CDR3 nucleotides read TGTGCCAGCAGGGAGGGAACAGCAACTAATGAAAAACTGTTTTTT. It yields the protein CASREGTATNEKLFF.

The chain employs TRBV7-6 and TRBJ2-5; D uncertain. With 2 bases removed from V and 0 bases from J, the gap between germline ends came to 7 bases. CDR3 size: 14 residues. CDR1 SGHVS and CDR2 FNYEAQ come from the germline V gene. Written as DNA, the CDR3 is TGTGCCAGCAGCTTAACTGTGGACCAAGAGACCCAGTACTTC. Translating it yields CASSLTVDQETQYF.

V and J are TRBV29-1 and TRBJ2-1, with TRBD1 matching over 9 bases. The CDR3 loop spans 14 amino acids. Trimming cost V 6 bases and J 10 bases; bases outside gene matches: 13. The germline gives CDR1 SQVTM, CDR2 ANQGSEA. CDR3 sequence reads: CSVESRDRVQEQFF. CDR3 DNA: TGCAGCGTCGAGTCCCGGGACAGGGTTCAGGAGCAGTTCTTC.

This chain uses TRBV5-4 with TRBJ1-1; a possible D gene is TRBD1 (5 bases). This CDR3 has 14 residues. Germline CDR1 SGHNT, CDR2 YYREEE (reference sequence). Trimming removed 2 bases from V and 1 base from J, with 9 bases in between. The CDR3 protein is CASSFGGGNTEAFF. The DNA for the CDR3 is TGTGCCAGCAGCTTCGGGGGGGGGAACACTGAAGCTTTCTTT.